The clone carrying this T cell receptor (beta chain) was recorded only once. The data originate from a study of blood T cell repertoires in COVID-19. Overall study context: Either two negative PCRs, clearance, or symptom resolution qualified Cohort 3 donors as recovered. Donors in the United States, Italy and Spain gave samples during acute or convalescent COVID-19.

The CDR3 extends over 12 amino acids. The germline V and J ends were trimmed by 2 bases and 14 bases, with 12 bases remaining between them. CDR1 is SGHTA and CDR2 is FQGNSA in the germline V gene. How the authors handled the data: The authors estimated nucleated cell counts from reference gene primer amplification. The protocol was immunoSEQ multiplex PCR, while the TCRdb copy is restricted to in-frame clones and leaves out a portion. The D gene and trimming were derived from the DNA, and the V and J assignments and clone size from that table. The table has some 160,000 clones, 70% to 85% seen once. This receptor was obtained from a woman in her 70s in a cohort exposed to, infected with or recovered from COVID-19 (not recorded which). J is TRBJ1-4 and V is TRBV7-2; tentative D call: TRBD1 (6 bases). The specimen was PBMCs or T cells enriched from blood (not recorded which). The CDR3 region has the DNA TGTGCCAGCAGCTTATCCAGGGGCCGGCTGTTTTTT. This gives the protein CASSLSRGRLFF. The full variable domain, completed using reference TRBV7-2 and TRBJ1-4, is GAGVSQSPSNKVTEKGKDVELRCDPISGHTALYWYRQSLGQGLEFLIYFQGNSAPDKSGLPSDRFSAERTGGSVSTLTIQRTQQEDSAVYLCASSLSRGRLFFGSGTQLSVL.